The 31 T cell receptor beta chains given below trace back to one sample, sequenced in a study of control samples from healthy donors and cancer patients. Sequencing used immunoSEQ multiplex PCR; TCRdb keeps in-frame clones, though not all of them. Of around 150,000 clones listed, around 90% were seen once; the top ten hold 4.9%. Sample: blood. The receptors come from a man aged 30 to 39 in good health.

The rearrangement joins TRBV7-2 to TRBJ1-1; 12 nucleotides agree with TRBD1. The CDR3 totals 15 residues. Germline lookup yields CDR1 SGHTA and CDR2 FQGNSA. With V trimmed by 4 bases and J by 4 bases, 4 bases remained unmatched. The CDR3 reads CASSWGQGASTEAFF. Written as DNA, the CDR3 is TGTGCCAGCAGCTGGGGACAGGGGGCGAGCACTGAAGCTTTCTTT.

The rearrangement joins TRBV5-1 to TRBJ2-7; a possible D gene is TRBD2 (6 bases). The V gene's germline CDR1 is SGHRS and CDR2 YFSETQ. V was pared by 5 bases and J by 3 bases, with 18 bases between. This CDR3 spans 15 amino acids. Here the CDR3 reads CASRQMVFSGYEQYF. The CDR3, as DNA: TGCGCCAGCAGGCAAATGGTTTTTAGCGGCTACGAGCAGTACTTC. Looking up the rest from reference TRBV5-1 and TRBJ2-7 gives the full variable domain: KAGVTQTPRYLIKTRGQQVTLSCSPISGHRSVSWYQQTPGQGLQFLFEYFSETQRNKGNFPGRFSGRQFSNSRSEMNVSTLELGDSALYLCASRQMVFSGYEQYFGPGTRLTVT.

CDR3 sequence: CASSPMRTENNSPLHF. DNA of the CDR3: TGTGCCAGCAGCCCCATGAGGACAGAAAATAATTCACCCCTCCACTTT. The chain recombines TRBV6-2 or TRBV6-3 with TRBJ1-6, with D possibly TRBD1 on 6 matching bases. CDR3 length: 16 amino acids. The V end was cut by 6 bases, the J end by 5 bases, with 17 bases between. Germline values: CDR1 MNHEY, CDR2 SVGEGT.

DNA for the CDR3: TGCGCCAGCAGCTGGGACGGGCGGACAGAGCAGTACTTC. Its protein product is CASSWDGRTEQYF. The chain joins TRBV5-1 to TRBJ2-7; D may match TRBD1 or TRBD2 (5 bases each). The CDR3 is 13 amino acids. With 3 bases removed from V and 7 bases from J, the gap between germline ends came to 14 bases. Germline CDR1 SGHRS, CDR2 YFSETQ.

This clone came up a few times. The chain carries TRBV9 and TRBJ2-2; 7 bases fit TRBD2. V shed 4 bases and J 2 bases; nucleotides not matched to a gene: 8. CDR3 size: 16 residues. The germline gives CDR1 SGDLS, CDR2 YYNGEE. CDR3 sequence reads: CASSQSGATNTGELFF. The CDR3 DNA reads as TGTGCCAGCAGCCAGAGCGGGGCTACTAACACCGGGGAGCTGTTTTTT.

The chain combines TRBV5-1 with TRBJ1-6; no definite D call. Germline CDR1 and CDR2: SGHRS and YFSETQ. The V end lost 2 bases, the J end lost 10 bases, and 16 bases lay between the germline ends. CDR3 length equals 15 residues. The CDR3 is CASSLRTSADSPLHF. The CDR3 region has the DNA TGCGCCAGCAGCTTAAGGACCTCGGCGGACTCACCCCTCCACTTT.

This chain uses TRBV11-2 with TRBJ2-1, with D possibly being TRBD1 or TRBD2 (5 bases each). V was cut by 4 bases and J by 9 bases, with 19 bases left in between. The CDR3 is 15 amino acids. The germline V gene encodes CDR1 SGHAT and CDR2 FQNNGV. The CDR3 DNA reads as TGTGCCAGCAGCTCATCCGGGGCGACGGTGGCTGAGCAGTTCTTC. It translates to CASSSSGATVAEQFF.

The chain carries TRBV9 and TRBJ2-6; D gene unclear. Germline assignment: CDR1 SGDLS and CDR2 YYNGEE. With 3 bases removed from V and 0 bases from J, the gap between germline ends came to 4 bases. The CDR3 covers 14 residues. DNA of the CDR3: TGTGCCAGCAGCGACTACTCTGGGGCCAACGTCCTGACTTTC. Its protein is CASSDYSGANVLTF. Complete variable domain (other parts from reference TRBV9 and TRBJ2-6): DSGVTQTPKHLITATGQRVTLRCSPRSGDLSVYWYQQSLDQGLQFLIQYYNGEERAKGNILERFSAQQFPDLHSELNLSSLELGDSALYFCASSDYSGANVLTFGAGSRLTVL.

The rearrangement joins TRBV18 to TRBJ2-1; D is undetermined. Between the trimmed V and J ends, which lost 1 base and 0 bases, there was a span of 7 bases. This CDR3 region has 15 residues. In germline, CDR1 is KGHSH, CDR2 LQKENI. The CDR3 DNA reads TGTGCCAGCTCACCACTTGCTGGCTCCTACAATGAGCAGTTCTTC. This translates into CASSPLAGSYNEQFF.

The V gene is TRBV12-5, the J gene TRBJ2-7, with 11 bases aligning to TRBD2. The CDR3 totals 15 residues. Germline CDR1 reads LGHNT; CDR2 reads FRNRAP. The trim removed 7 bases at V and 0 bases at J, leaving 5 bases unmatched. In nucleotides, the CDR3 is TGTGCTAGTGAGACTAGCGGGAAGAGCTCCTACGAGCAGTACTTC. This translates into CASETSGKSSYEQYF.

The rearrangement links TRBV24-1 to TRBJ2-1; TRBD2 might be the D (6 bases). The V gene's germline CDR1 is KGHDR and CDR2 SFDVKD. V dropped 2 bases and J dropped 5 bases, with 15 bases sitting between them. The CDR3 covers 16 residues. CDR3 loop: CATSDSGGPLDNEQFF. CDR3 bases: TGTGCCACCAGTGATTCCGGAGGGCCTCTAGACAATGAGCAGTTCTTC.

This sequence joins TRBV5-1 and TRBJ2-5, with 8 bases matching TRBD2. The junction had 6 bases not matched to a gene; V was cut back by 1 base and J by 4 bases. Germline V CDR1 and CDR2: SGHRS, YFSETQ. The CDR3 is 15 amino acids. CDR3 in DNA: TGCGCCAGCAGCTTGTCAGCGGGAGTATCAGAGACCCAGTACTTC. Residues: CASSLSAGVSETQYF.

The chain has TRBV6-5 and TRBJ2-1, with D perhaps given as TRBD1 or TRBD2 (6 bases each). Trimming removed 11 bases from V and 1 base from J, with 12 bases in between. The CDR3 has 13 amino acids. Germline CDR1 and CDR2: MNHEY and SVGAGI. The CDR3 region is CAVGGGSYNEQFF. The CDR3 region has the DNA TGTGCCGTTGGAGGGGGGTCCTACAATGAGCAGTTCTTC.

The V and J genes are TRBV27 and TRBJ2-3; D is undetermined. The V gene lost 7 bases and the J gene lost 6 bases, with 20 bases spanning the gap. Germline CDR1 MNHEY, CDR2 SMNVEV (reference sequence). CDR3 length equals 15 residues. Here the CDR3 reads CASIVQGGSGDTQYF. DNA of the CDR3: TGTGCCAGCATAGTCCAAGGCGGATCTGGGGATACGCAGTATTTT.

The table lists this clone with a count of one. The CDR3 loop reads CASSPGLAGSDTQYF. The CDR3 DNA reads as TGTGCCAGCAGCCCGGGACTAGCGGGTTCAGATACGCAGTATTTT. The chain uses TRBV9 and TRBJ2-3; 12 bases align to TRBD2. CDR1 SGDLS and CDR2 YYNGEE come from the germline V gene. V lost 4 bases to trimming and J lost 4 bases; unmatched junction nucleotides: 4. The CDR3 is 15 residues long.

The chain combines TRBV11-2 with TRBJ1-1; D unclear. The V and J ends lost 2 bases and 2 bases respectively, with 6 bases between them. This CDR3 has 13 amino acids. The germline V gene has CDR1 SGHAT and CDR2 FQNNGV. DNA for the CDR3: TGTGCCAGCAGCTTACGAGAAAACACTGAAGCTTTCTTT. It codes for CASSLRENTEAFF.

V usage is TRBV24-1 and J usage is TRBJ2-2; D ambiguous. The germline V and J ends were trimmed by 7 bases and 3 bases, with 5 bases remaining between them. This CDR3 is 12 amino acids long. Germline values: CDR1 KGHDR, CDR2 SFDVKD. The CDR3, as DNA: TGTGCCACCAGCTCATACACCGGGGAGCTGTTTTTT. It translates to CATSSYTGELFF.

This chain joins TRBV6-6 and TRBJ2-7, with D tentatively TRBD2 (5 bases). The CDR3 length is 13 residues. CDR1 and CDR2 (germline): MNHNY, SVGAGI (reference sequence). V was pared by 1 base and J by 2 bases, with 6 bases between. The CDR3 region is CASSYYGAYEQYF. CDR3 DNA: TGTGCCAGCAGTTACTACGGGGCCTACGAGCAGTACTTC.

This sequence joins TRBV9 and TRBJ2-1; D is unclear. Per the germline V gene, CDR1 is SGDLS and CDR2 is YYNGEE. The V and J ends lost 4 bases and 4 bases respectively, with 3 bases between them. The CDR3 sequence is 11 residues long. The CDR3 region is CASSKYNEQFF. The CDR3 coding sequence is TGTGCCAGCAGCAAGTACAATGAGCAGTTCTTC.

CDR3 protein: CASSPAGTGGETQYF. CDR3 DNA: TGTGCCAGCAGTCCGGCCGGGACAGGGGGAGAGACCCAGTACTTC. V and J are TRBV6-5 and TRBJ2-5; 11 nucleotides align to TRBD1. The V segment lost 5 bases and the J segment 4 bases; nucleotides outside the gene matches: 6. CDR3 size: 15 residues. The germline V gene encodes CDR1 MNHEY and CDR2 SVGAGI.

J is TRBJ2-5 and V is TRBV18; a possible D gene is TRBD1 (7 bases). This CDR3 spans 13 amino acids. CDR1 KGHSH and CDR2 LQKENI come from the germline V gene. The V end lost 3 bases, the J end lost 5 bases, and 10 bases lay between the germline ends. The CDR3 DNA follows: TGTGCCAGCTCACCTCAGGGGGGTGAGACCCAGTACTTC. Amino acids: CASSPQGGETQYF.

This clone was seen only once. The rearrangement links TRBV5-5 to TRBJ1-6, with a possible D match to TRBD1 (6 bases). The CDR3 extends over 16 amino acids. Germline V CDR1 and CDR2: SGHKS, YYEKEE (reference sequence). The V gene lost 3 bases and the J gene lost 0 bases, with 10 bases spanning the gap. The CDR3 DNA follows: TGTGCCAGCAGCTACAGGGAGAGCTCCTATAATTCACCCCTCCACTTT. Residues: CASSYRESSYNSPLHF.

The chain links TRBV19 to TRBJ1-4, with a possible D match to TRBD1 (5 bases). V was cut by 9 bases and J by 0 bases, with 14 bases left in between. Germline V gives CDR1 LNHDA, CDR2 SQIVND (reference sequence). There are 15 residues in the CDR3. CDR3 DNA: TGTGCCAGCCGGGGGTGGTCAGCAACTAATGAAAAACTGTTTTTT. Translation: CASRGWSATNEKLFF.

This chain joins TRBV24-1 and TRBJ1-1, with D tentatively TRBD1 (5 bases). This CDR3 is built from 14 residues. Germline assignment: CDR1 KGHDR and CDR2 SFDVKD. The V end lost 3 bases, the J end lost 11 bases, and 18 bases lay between the germline ends. The CDR3: CATSDPQGPSKAFF. For the CDR3, the DNA is TGTGCCACCAGTGATCCGCAGGGACCGTCCAAGGCTTTCTTT.

V gene TRBV27 combines with J gene TRBJ2-3; 7 bases match TRBD1. The trim removed 0 bases at V and 0 bases at J, leaving 3 bases unmatched. There are 16 residues in the CDR3. In germline, CDR1 is MNHEY, CDR2 SMNVEV (reference sequence). CDR3 sequence reads: CASSLSDRFSTDTQYF. The CDR3 DNA reads TGTGCCAGCAGTTTATCGGACAGGTTCAGCACAGATACGCAGTATTTT.

In its sample, this clone was seen once. Here the CDR3 DNA reads TGTGCCAGCAGCAGAAGACAGGCTACGAACACCGGGGAGCTGTTTTTT. It translates to CASSRRQATNTGELFF. The chain carries TRBV13 and TRBJ2-2; weak D call: TRBD1 (6 bases). Germline lookup yields CDR1 PRHDT and CDR2 FYEKMQ (reference sequence). The V end lost 5 bases, the J end lost 0 bases, and 13 bases lay between the germline ends. The CDR3 is 16 amino acids.

This chain links TRBV10-3 with TRBJ2-7; 13 bases fit TRBD2. Looked up from germline, CDR1 is ENHRY and CDR2 is SYGVKD. The trim removed 5 bases at V and 1 base at J, leaving 2 bases unmatched. The CDR3 runs 15 residues. The CDR3 here is CAISTGLAGSYEQYF. The CDR3 DNA is TGTGCCATCAGTACGGGACTAGCGGGGTCCTACGAGCAGTACTTC.

The genes are TRBV5-4 and TRBJ2-3, with 9 positions matching TRBD2. Trimming at V came to 4 bases and at J to 0 bases, leaving 3 bases not matched to a gene. Germline V lookup: CDR1 SGHNT, CDR2 YYREEE (reference sequence). This CDR3 region has 15 residues. The CDR3 region has the DNA TGTGCCAGCAGCCATACTAGCGGGAGCACAGATACGCAGTATTTT. Translation gives CASSHTSGSTDTQYF. Looking up the rest from reference TRBV5-4 and TRBJ2-3 gives the full variable domain: ETGVTQSPTHLIKTRGQQVTLRCSSQSGHNTVSWYQQALGQGPQFIFQYYREEENGRGNFPPRFSGLQFPNYSSELNVNALELDDSALYLCASSHTSGSTDTQYFGPGTRLTVL.

This clone appeared once. The chain carries TRBV7-9 and TRBJ2-2; TRBD2 might be the D (6 bases). The V end was cut by 5 bases, the J end by 2 bases, with 15 bases between. Germline CDR1 reads SEHNR; CDR2 reads FQNEAQ (reference sequence). The CDR3 runs to 16 residues. CDR3 nucleotide sequence: TGTGCCAGCAGCCCGCGCGTCGGACTAAACACCGGGGAGCTGTTTTTT. Translated: CASSPRVGLNTGELFF.

As DNA, the CDR3 is TGCGCCAGCAGCCACGGAACCGGGACTAGCGGTAAAGAGACCCAGTACTTC. Translated: CASSHGTGTSGKETQYF. V is TRBV4-3 and J is TRBJ2-5; 11 bases are a match to TRBD2. Looked up from germline, CDR1 is LGHNA and CDR2 is YSLEER. CDR3 length: 17 residues. V lost 3 bases and J lost 3; bases outside the gene matches: 9.

The J gene is TRBJ1-2, the V gene TRBV5-1; 8 nucleotides line up with TRBD1. The CDR3 totals 16 residues. Per germline, CDR1 SGHRS and CDR2 YFSETQ. Trimming at V came to 7 bases and at J to 6 bases, leaving 17 bases not matched to a gene. The CDR3 sequence is CASRYLGQGETDGYTF. CDR3 coding DNA: TGCGCCAGCCGATACCTCGGACAGGGAGAAACAGATGGCTACACCTTC.